The rows below give T cell receptor beta chains drawn from one sample of a study of STAT5B mutations in CD4+ large granular lymphocyte leukemia. Assay used: immunoSEQ multiplex PCR; TCRdb lists only in-frame clones, some missing. The data contain about 28,000 clones, about 69% of them singletons. The sequencing sample was made of CD4+ T cells from blood buffy coats. All receptors come from a human donor in good health. Each CDR3 is given with its conserved first and last residue. The D gene is left open where the match is weak. Where a row states a size, it is once, few, many or the class of an expanded clone; other rows omit it.

j_call | clone_size | d_call | v_call | cdr3_nt | cdr3_aa
TRBJ1-6 | NA | NA | TRBV5-6 | TGTGCCAGCAGCTTGGTAGGATACCGACATTCACCCCTCCACTTT | CASSLVGYRHSPLHF
TRBJ2-7 | NA | TRBD2 | TRBV6-1 | TGTGCCAGCAGTGAAGGTCGGGCTAGCGGGAGTTACGAGCAGTACTTC | CASSEGRASGSYEQYF
TRBJ2-1 | NA | NA | TRBV5-6 | TGTGCCAGCAGCTTACAGAATGAGCAGTTCTTC | CASSLQNEQFF
TRBJ2-7 | NA | TRBD2 | TRBV5-1 | TGCGCCAGCAGCTCTTTTGGGACTAGCGGGAGGGCCGCCTACGAGCAGTACTTC | CASSSFGTSGRAAYEQYF
TRBJ1-5 | NA | TRBD1 | TRBV25-1 | TGTGCCAGCAGGGGACAGGGCAATCAGCCCCAGCATTTT | CASRGQGNQPQHF
TRBJ2-1 | NA | TRBD2 | TRBV7-2 | TGTGCCAGCAGCTCCGGGACTAGCGGGCCAAATGAGCAGTTCTTC | CASSSGTSGPNEQFF
TRBJ1-6 | NA | TRBD1 | TRBV5-4 | TGTGCCAGCAACATACAGGGGACAGGGGAAAATTCACCCCTCCACTTT | CASNIQGTGENSPLHF
TRBJ2-7 | NA | NA | TRBV27 | TGTGCCAGCAGTTTAGTTCAATCCACGCCTCGGGGTGACGAGCAGTACTTC | CASSLVQSTPRGDEQYF
TRBJ1-3 | NA | TRBD1 | TRBV4-1 | TGCGCCAGCAGCCAAGTCGACAGGGGTTTGGGGGGAAACACCATATATTTT | CASSQVDRGLGGNTIYF
TRBJ2-1 | few | NA | TRBV9 | TGTGCCAGCAGCGTAGGTTCGGGAGCGACCTACAATGAGCAGTTCTTC | CASSVGSGATYNEQFF
TRBJ2-3 | NA | TRBD2 | TRBV7-2 | TGTGCCAGCAGTCCCGTCGGTCGACTAGCGGGGATCGGGACGCAGTATTTT | CASSPVGRLAGIGTQYF
TRBJ2-5 | NA | NA | TRBV11-2 | TGTGCCAGCAGCCTCAGGGCCATGTCGATGGAGACCCAGTACTTC | CASSLRAMSMETQYF
TRBJ2-7 | NA | TRBD2 | TRBV29-1 | TGCAGCGTTGGGAAAGCGGGATCGTACGAGCAGTACTTC | CSVGKAGSYEQYF
TRBJ2-3 | NA | TRBD2 | TRBV11-2 | TGTGCCAGCAGCTTAGGTGGCCTAGCGGGAGTGGATACGCAGTATTTT | CASSLGGLAGVDTQYF
TRBJ1-2 | NA | NA | TRBV19 | TGTGCCAGTAGTAGAGGGACGGCGGAGGGTTATGGCTACACCTTC | CASSRGTAEGYGYTF
TRBJ1-2 | NA | TRBD1 | TRBV5-1 | TGCGCCAGCAGCTTGGAGGGGGACAGGGGGCTCGTCACCTTC | CASSLEGDRGLVTF
TRBJ2-4 | few | NA | TRBV14 | TGTGCCAGCAGTCGAGGGATTTCCAACATTCAGTACTTC | CASSRGISNIQYF
TRBJ2-1 | few | NA | TRBV14 | TGTGCCAGCAGCCTCTACAATGAGCAGTTCTTC | CASSLYNEQFF
TRBJ2-7 | NA | TRBD2 | TRBV6-6 | TGTGCCAGCAGTTTACTAGCGGGAGTGTCCTACGAGCAGTACTTC | CASSLLAGVSYEQYF
TRBJ2-2 | NA | NA | TRBV7-2 | TGTGCCAGCAGTTTGGCCGGGGAGCTGTTTTTT | CASSLAGELFF
TRBJ2-7 | few | NA | TRBV5-8 | TGTGCCAGCAGCTTGACCCTTGCGGGGAGCTACGAGCAGTACTTC | CASSLTLAGSYEQYF
TRBJ1-1 | few | NA | TRBV10-1 | TGCGCCAGCAGCAGGGGCTCAGCTGAAGCTTTCTTT | CASSRGSAEAFF
TRBJ2-1 | NA | NA | TRBV7-8 | TGTGCCAGCAGCTCGGGACGACTCAATGAGCAGTTCTTC | CASSSGRLNEQFF
TRBJ2-1 | few | NA | TRBV5-1 | TGCGCCAGCAGCGCCTGGGACAACGAAGGCGAGCAGTTCTTC | CASSAWDNEGEQFF
TRBJ2-2 | NA | NA | TRBV19 | TGTGCCAGTAGTATCCAGGCCAGGGGGACTTCGACCGGGGAGCTGTTTTTT | CASSIQARGTSTGELFF
TRBJ2-1 | NA | TRBD1 | TRBV29-1 | TGCAGCGGCTGGGACAGGACCTCCGAGCAGTTCTTC | CSGWDRTSEQFF
TRBJ2-1 | NA | NA | TRBV15 | TGTGCCAGCGGGTTGGGCGGGATGGGGAGGAATGAGCAGTTCTTC | CASGLGGMGRNEQFF
TRBJ2-7 | NA | NA | TRBV2 | TGTGCCAGCAGCCTGGGGTACCGCTACGAGCAGTACTTC | CASSLGYRYEQYF
TRBJ1-5 | NA | TRBD1 | TRBV7-9 | TGTGCCAGCGCCGGGACAGGGAATCAGCCCCAGCATTTT | CASAGTGNQPQHF
TRBJ1-6 | NA | NA | TRBV11-2 | TGTGCCAGCAGCCTGATGAGCTCCTATAATTCACCCCTCCACTTT | CASSLMSSYNSPLHF
TRBJ1-3 | NA | NA | TRBV18 | TGTGCCAGCTCACCTGAGGAAAACACCATATATTTT | CASSPEENTIYF
TRBJ1-2 | NA | NA | TRBV28 | TGTGCCAGCAGTCCCAAAGCACAGGGTTTTTATGGCTACACCTTC | CASSPKAQGFYGYTF
TRBJ2-3 | NA | TRBD1 | TRBV27 | TGTGCCAGCAGTGAGGACAGGGGAATGGGCACAGATACGCAGTATTTT | CASSEDRGMGTDTQYF
TRBJ2-2 | NA | NA | TRBV27 | TGTGCCAGCAGAACGAACAGGGATCCCGGGGAGCTGTTTTTT | CASRTNRDPGELFF
TRBJ1-2 | NA | TRBD1 | TRBV5-1 | TGCGCCAGCAGCTCGACAGGGGATAGAGGTAATGGCTACACCTTC | CASSSTGDRGNGYTF
TRBJ1-6 | NA | NA | TRBV5-4 | TGTGCCAGCAGCCTGGATGGACGGGGAAATTCACCCCTCCACTTT | CASSLDGRGNSPLHF
TRBJ1-5 | NA | NA | TRBV7-8 | TGTGCCAGCAGCCGCCAAGGGTCCAATCAGCCCCAGCATTTT | CASSRQGSNQPQHF